This T cell receptor beta chain was sequenced in a study of T cell responses to AZD1222 COVID-19 vaccine. In germline, CDR1 is MNHEY, CDR2 SVGEGT. CDR3 size: 11 residues. V was cut by 6 bases and J by 4 bases, with 5 bases left in between. Libraries were prepared by immunoSEQ multiplex PCR; TCRdb keeps only in-frame clonotypes and omits some of them. The profile shows 180,000 or so clones, roughly 94% of them singletons. With respect to this clone: Its antigen is not known.

Study-wide points: A mostly white British donor set with more females was recruited, and clonal diversity was possibly underestimated. Just a handful of AZD1222 recipients tested seropositive at baseline.

The source is an adult in good health. The starting material was peripheral blood, obtained on day 0 of AZD1222 vaccination. J is TRBJ2-3 and V is TRBV6-2 or TRBV6-3, with D uncertain. The CDR3 protein is CASSLADTQYF. CDR3 nucleotide sequence: TGTGCCAGCAGCCTAGCAGATACGCAGTATTTT.